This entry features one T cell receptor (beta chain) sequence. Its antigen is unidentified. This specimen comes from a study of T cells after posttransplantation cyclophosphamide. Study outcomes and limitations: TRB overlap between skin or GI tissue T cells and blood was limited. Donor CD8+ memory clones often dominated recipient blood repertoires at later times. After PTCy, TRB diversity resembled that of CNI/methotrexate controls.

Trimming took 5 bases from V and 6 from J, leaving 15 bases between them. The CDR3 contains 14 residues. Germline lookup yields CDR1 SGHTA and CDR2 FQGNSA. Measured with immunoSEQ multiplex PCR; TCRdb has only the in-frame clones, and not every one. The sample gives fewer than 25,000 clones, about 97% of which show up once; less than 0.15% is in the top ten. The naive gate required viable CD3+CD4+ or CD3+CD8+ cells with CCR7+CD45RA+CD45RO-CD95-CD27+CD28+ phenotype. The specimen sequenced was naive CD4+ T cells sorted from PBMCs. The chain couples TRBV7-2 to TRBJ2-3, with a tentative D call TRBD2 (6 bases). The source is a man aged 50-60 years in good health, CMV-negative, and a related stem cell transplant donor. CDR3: CASSRGLSGDTQYF. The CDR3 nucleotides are TGTGCCAGCAGCCGGGGACTGTCGGGGGATACGCAGTATTTT.